The following is a T cell receptor beta chain sequence with its context. The data were taken from a study of shared clonotypes between healthy human individuals. Study summary: A few men and a couple of women, aged 18 to 49, were donors.

Here immunoSEQ multiplex PCR was the method, and the copy in TCRdb shows in-frame clones only, minus some. The profile covers hundreds of thousands of clones, with roughly 72% appearing a single time and 1.5% to 2% taken by the ten largest. Germline lookup yields CDR1 SGHDT and CDR2 YYEEEE. The germline V and J ends were trimmed by 2 bases and 2 bases, with 17 bases remaining between them. This CDR3 has 16 amino acids. Caucasian adults living in Nashville, Tennessee, provided all samples. The sequenced material came from memory CD4+ T cells sorted from blood. Described subset: CD45RA-negative fraction. This clonotype was sampled from a woman aged 25 to 39 in good health. This chain links TRBV5-6 with TRBJ2-7, with D perhaps matching TRBD1 (5 bases). CDR3 residues: CASSLGMTERAYEQYF. The CDR3 DNA reads as TGTGCCAGCAGCTTAGGAATGACAGAACGGGCCTACGAGCAGTACTTC.